The entry below describes one TCR beta chain. Seattle-derived patients entered the study during active infection and were followed longitudinally. V was trimmed by 0 bases and J by 2 bases, leaving 14 bases between them. The CDR3 runs 17 residues. Per the germline V gene, CDR1 is SGHVS and CDR2 is FNYEAQ. Per the original methods: Reference gene primer amplification gave nucleated cell count estimates. Method: immunoSEQ multiplex PCR; TCRdb's copy keeps in-frame clones and lacks some. Clone size and the V and J calls come from that table; the DNA yielded D and trimming. The sample lists fewer than 250,000 clones, around 85% occurring once. The data were obtained in a study of blood T cell repertoires in COVID-19. The wider study: Donors in the United States, Italy and Spain gave samples during acute or convalescent COVID-19. Nucleic acid was either cDNA or gDNA, and it came from T cells, B-cell-depleted T cells, or PBMCs.

The J gene is TRBJ1-5, the V gene TRBV7-6; no clear D gene. The clonotype originates from a man aged 60 to 75 with COVID-19, enrolled during active disease. Sequenced input: peripheral blood. CDR3 DNA sequence: TGTGCCAGCAGCTTAGCGGAGCCCCTGGCACGCAATCAGCCCCAGCATTTT. Amino acid sequence: CASSLAEPLARNQPQHF.